A single T cell receptor (beta chain) is shown here with its context. The antigen is unknown. Germline V lookup: CDR1 MNHEY, CDR2 SMNVEV (reference sequence). V was clipped by 0 bases and J by 5 bases, with 14 bases between them. The CDR3 is 15 amino acids. This entry comes from a study of cytomegalovirus exposure and HLA in healthy donors. In the study overall: Of about 400 genotyped donors, 70% to 85% clustered with self-reported Caucasian donors. General study results and limits: Sequence variants that were highly shared formed a cluster that was likely a sequencing artifact. Reportedly, cytomegalovirus status was diagnosed with high sensitivity and specificity. An analysis done earlier found most TCR beta V segments productive about 87% or about 30% of the time.

With 60 Vbeta and 13 Jbeta primers, the PCR was carried out. Measured with immunoSEQ multiplex PCR; TCRdb has only the in-frame clones, and not every one. The data show 100,000 to 120,000 clones, less than 85% seen once. The material sequenced was PBMCs. This TCR came from a young man in good health and CMV-seropositive. The chain employs TRBV27 and TRBJ2-7; a weak D match, TRBD2 (6 bases). CDR3 sequence: CASSLSMRAGHEQYF. CDR3 sequence (DNA): TGTGCCAGCAGTTTATCGATGAGGGCGGGACACGAGCAGTACTTC.